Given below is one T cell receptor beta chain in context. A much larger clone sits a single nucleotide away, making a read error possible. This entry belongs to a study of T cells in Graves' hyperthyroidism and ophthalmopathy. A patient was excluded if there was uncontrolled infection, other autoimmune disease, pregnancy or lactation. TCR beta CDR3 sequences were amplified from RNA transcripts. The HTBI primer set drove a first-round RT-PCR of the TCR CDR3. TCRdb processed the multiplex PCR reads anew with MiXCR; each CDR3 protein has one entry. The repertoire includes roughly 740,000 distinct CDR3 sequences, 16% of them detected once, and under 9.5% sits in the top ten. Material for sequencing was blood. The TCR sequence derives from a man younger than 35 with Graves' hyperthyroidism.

The CDR3 nucleotides read TGTGCCTGGAGTGTTGTGCGACAGGGGGTACGGGGCTACACCTTC. It codes for CAWSVVRQGVRGYTF. This chain links TRBV30 with TRBJ1-2; 9 bases agree with TRBD1. The CDR3 is made up of 15 amino acids. With V trimmed by 0 bases and J by 8 bases, 10 bases remained unmatched. Germline V lookup: CDR1 GTSNPN, CDR2 SVGIG (reference sequence).